The 12 T cell receptor beta chains presented below share a single source sample, sequenced in a study of T cells in localized non-small cell lung cancer. Method: immunoSEQ multiplex PCR; TCRdb's copy keeps in-frame clones and lacks some. The sample gives about 22,000 clones, about four fifths of which show up once; 2% to 2.5% is in the top ten. Sequencing used peripheral blood, obtained before any cancer treatment. The source of these receptors is a man between 35 and 75 years old with stage I lung adenocarcinoma.

The chain is built from TRBV11-3 and TRBJ2-1; D remains unclear. Per germline, CDR1 SGHNT and CDR2 YENEEA. The CDR3 is 14 amino acids. The V end was cut by 0 bases, the J end by 5 bases, with 8 bases between. In nucleotides, the CDR3 is TGTGCCAGCAGCTTAGAGGGTTTCGACAATGAGCAGTTCTTC. The encoded protein is CASSLEGFDNEQFF.

This clone was detected once. The chain uses TRBV5-1 and TRBJ2-3; 8 positions agree with TRBD1. In germline, CDR1 is SGHRS, CDR2 YFSETQ. The CDR3 has 15 amino acids. Trimming took 5 bases from V and 0 from J; bases not matched to a gene: 5. The DNA of the CDR3 is TGCGCCAGCAGACCTCAGGGGGCCAGCACAGATACGCAGTATTTT. Translation gives CASRPQGASTDTQYF.

A few counts support this clone. The chain couples TRBV7-9 to TRBJ1-1, with 7 positions matching TRBD1. Germline V gene sequence: CDR1 SEHNR, CDR2 FQNEAQ (reference sequence). The CDR3 extends over 12 amino acids. The junction had 7 bases not matched to a gene; V was cut back by 11 bases and J by 4 bases. The CDR3: CASARQGTEAFF. CDR3 in DNA: TGTGCCTCTGCCAGACAGGGCACTGAAGCTTTCTTT. Combining the CDR3 with reference TRBV7-9 and TRBJ1-1 gives the whole variable domain DTGVSQNPRHKITKRGQNVTFRCDPISEHNRLYWYRQTLGQGPEFLTYFQNEAQLEKSRLLSDRFSAERPKGSFSTLEIQRTEQGDSAMYLCASARQGTEAFFGQGTRLTVV.

The V and J genes are TRBV11-3 and TRBJ2-1; D is undetermined. V lost 5 bases, J lost 9 bases, and 14 bases lay in between. Germline loops: CDR1 SGHNT, CDR2 YENEEA. This CDR3 has 13 residues. CDR3 nucleotide sequence: TGTGCCAGCAGCACAGCTTTTTATTCTGAGCAGTTCTTC. Translating it yields CASSTAFYSEQFF. Based on the CDR3 plus reference TRBV11-3 and TRBJ2-1, the full variable domain is EAGVVQSPRYKIIEKKQPVAFWCNPISGHNTLYWYLQNLGQGPELLIRYENEEAVDDSQLPKDRFSAERLKGVDSTLKIQPAELGDSAVYLCASSTAFYSEQFFGPGTRLTVL.

The chain carries TRBV5-4 and TRBJ1-1, with D unresolved. Looked up from germline, CDR1 is SGHNT and CDR2 is YYREEE (reference sequence). V dropped 0 bases and J dropped 2 bases, with 11 bases sitting between them. This CDR3 is 15 amino acids long. CDR3: CASSLGGQANTEAFF. The CDR3 nucleotides are TGTGCCAGCAGCTTGGGTGGGCAGGCCAACACTGAAGCTTTCTTT.

V is TRBV7-3 and J is TRBJ2-3; no clear D gene. V lost 5 bases and J lost 6, with 12 bases in between. The CDR3 totals 13 residues. Germline V CDR1 and CDR2: SGHTA, FQGTGA. This CDR3 is CASSLGYRDTQYF. CDR3 in DNA: TGTGCCAGCAGCCTTGGGTATCGGGATACGCAGTATTTT.

This rearrangement joins TRBV6-6 to TRBJ2-5; 11 bases agree with TRBD1. Germline CDR1 reads MNHNY; CDR2 reads SVGAGI (reference sequence). The V segment lost 4 bases and the J segment 6 bases; nucleotides outside the gene matches: 4. The CDR3 is 14 residues long. The CDR3 sequence is CASSSGTGGQTQYF. In DNA, the CDR3 is TGTGCCAGCAGTTCCGGGACAGGGGGACAGACCCAGTACTTC.

The J gene is TRBJ1-5, the V gene TRBV30; 8 bases are shared with TRBD1. V gave up 4 bases and J gave up 7 bases; unmatched junction bases: 6. Germline V gene sequence: CDR1 GTSNPN, CDR2 SVGIG (reference sequence). The CDR3 is made up of 13 amino acids. Here the CDR3 reads CAWTRQGNQPQHF. Written as DNA, the CDR3 is TGTGCCTGGACTCGACAGGGGAACCAGCCCCAGCATTTT.

The rearrangement uses TRBV2 and TRBJ2-3; TRBD1 aligns across 8 bases. Trimming removed 6 bases from V and 3 bases from J; junction bases left unmatched: 5. CDR1 is SNHLY and CDR2 is FYNNEI in the germline V gene. There are 14 residues in the CDR3. This CDR3 is CASSANRGTDTQYF. As DNA, the CDR3 is TGTGCCAGCAGCGCAAACAGGGGGACAGATACGCAGTATTTT.

This sequence joins TRBV5-4 and TRBJ1-6; D perhaps matches TRBD1 (5 bases). The CDR3 extends over 15 amino acids. CDR1 and CDR2 (germline): SGHNT, YYREEE (reference sequence). V dropped 7 bases and J dropped 8 bases, with 19 bases sitting between them. CDR3 protein: CASSEGRARDSPLHF. The CDR3 DNA sequence: TGTGCCAGCTCGGAGGGACGGGCCAGGGATTCACCCCTCCACTTT.

CDR3 nucleotides: TGTGCCATCAGTGAGTCCGGGGGCCCAGATACGCAGTATTTT. It codes for CAISESGGPDTQYF. The genes are TRBV10-3 and TRBJ2-3; the D gene could be TRBD1 or TRBD2 (6 bases each). The CDR3 covers 14 residues. Trimming pared 0 bases from V and 4 bases from J, leaving 8 bases between. Per germline, CDR1 ENHRY and CDR2 SYGVKD.

The chain joins TRBV18 to TRBJ2-1, with D perhaps matching TRBD2 (7 bases). The germline gives CDR1 KGHSH, CDR2 LQKENI. Trimming cost V 2 bases and J 2 bases, with 10 bases left between them. This CDR3 has 15 residues. The CDR3 region is CASSPGGGPYNEQFF. The DNA of the CDR3 is TGTGCCAGCTCACCAGGGGGGGGCCCCTACAATGAGCAGTTCTTC. Full variable domain (remainder filled in from reference TRBV18 and TRBJ2-1): NAGVMQNPRHLVRRRGQEARLRCSPMKGHSHVYWYRQLPEEGLKFMVYLQKENIIDESGMPKERFSAEFPKEGPSILRIQQVVRGDSAAYFCASSPGGGPYNEQFFGPGTRLTVL.